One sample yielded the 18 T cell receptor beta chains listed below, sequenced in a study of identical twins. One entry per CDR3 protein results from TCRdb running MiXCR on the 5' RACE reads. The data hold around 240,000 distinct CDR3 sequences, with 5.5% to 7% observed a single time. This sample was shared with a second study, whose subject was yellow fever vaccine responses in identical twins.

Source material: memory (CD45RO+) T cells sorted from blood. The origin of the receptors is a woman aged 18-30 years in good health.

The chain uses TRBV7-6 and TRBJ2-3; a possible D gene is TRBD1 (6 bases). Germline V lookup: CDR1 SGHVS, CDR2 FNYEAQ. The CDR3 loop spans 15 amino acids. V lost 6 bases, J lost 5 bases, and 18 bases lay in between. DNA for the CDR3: TGTGCCAGCAGTCCCCGAGGGGGTCGGGGAGATACGCAGTATTTT. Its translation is CASSPRGGRGDTQYF.

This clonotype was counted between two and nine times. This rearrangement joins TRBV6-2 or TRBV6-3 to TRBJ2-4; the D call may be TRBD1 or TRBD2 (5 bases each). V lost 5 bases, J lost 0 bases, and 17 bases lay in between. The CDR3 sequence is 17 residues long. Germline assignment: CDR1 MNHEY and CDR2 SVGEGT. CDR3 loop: CASSRRGVALAKNIQYF. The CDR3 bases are TGTGCCAGCAGTCGACGAGGGGTCGCTTTAGCCAAAAACATTCAGTACTTC.

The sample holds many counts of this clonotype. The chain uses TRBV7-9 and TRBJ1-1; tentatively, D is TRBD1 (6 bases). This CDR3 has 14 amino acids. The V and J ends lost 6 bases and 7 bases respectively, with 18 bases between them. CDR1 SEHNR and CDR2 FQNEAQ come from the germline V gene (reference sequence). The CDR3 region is CASRSLPGVDEAFF. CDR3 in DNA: TGTGCCAGCAGATCTCTTCCAGGGGTTGATGAAGCTTTCTTT.

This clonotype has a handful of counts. CDR3 in DNA: TGTGCCAGCACCCGTACAGCCGCCACCGGGGAGCTGTTTTTT. This codes for CASTRTAATGELFF. The rearrangement joins TRBV13 to TRBJ2-2; no reliable D call. Germline V gives CDR1 PRHDT, CDR2 FYEKMQ (reference sequence). This CDR3 is 14 amino acids long. V was trimmed by 7 bases and J by 4 bases, leaving 13 bases between them.

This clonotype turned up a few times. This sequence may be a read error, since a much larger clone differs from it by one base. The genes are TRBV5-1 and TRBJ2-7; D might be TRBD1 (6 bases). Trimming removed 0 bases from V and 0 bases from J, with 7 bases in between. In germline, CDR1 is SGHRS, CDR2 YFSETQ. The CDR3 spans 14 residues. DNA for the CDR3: TGCGCCAGCAGCTTGGGACAGGACTCCTACGAGCAGTACTTC. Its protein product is CASSLGQDSYEQYF.

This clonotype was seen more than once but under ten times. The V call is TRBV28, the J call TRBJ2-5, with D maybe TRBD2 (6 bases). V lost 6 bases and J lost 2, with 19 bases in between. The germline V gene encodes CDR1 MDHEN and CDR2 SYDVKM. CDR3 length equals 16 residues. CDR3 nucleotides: TGTGCCAGCAGAGACCCCGGGACTGGAGTTCAAGAGACCCAGTACTTC. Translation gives CASRDPGTGVQETQYF.

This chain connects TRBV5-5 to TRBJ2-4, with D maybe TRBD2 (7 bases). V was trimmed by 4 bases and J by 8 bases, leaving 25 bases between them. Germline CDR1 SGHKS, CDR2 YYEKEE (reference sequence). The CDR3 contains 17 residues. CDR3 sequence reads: CASSPEVGRGRGDIQYF. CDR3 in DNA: TGTGCCAGCAGCCCTGAGGTGGGGCGGGGGCGAGGGGACATTCAGTACTTC.

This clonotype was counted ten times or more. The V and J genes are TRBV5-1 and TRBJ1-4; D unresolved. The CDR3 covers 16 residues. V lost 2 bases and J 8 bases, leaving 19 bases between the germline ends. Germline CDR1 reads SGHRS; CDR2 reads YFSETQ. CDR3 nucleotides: TGCGCCAGCAGCTTAGGTCCTGAGAGGGCTGGAGAAAAACTGTTTTTT. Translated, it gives CASSLGPERAGEKLFF.

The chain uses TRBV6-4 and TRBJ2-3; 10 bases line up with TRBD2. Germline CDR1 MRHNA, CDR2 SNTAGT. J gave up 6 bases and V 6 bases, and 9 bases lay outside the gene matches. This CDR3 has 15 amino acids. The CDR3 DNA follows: TGTGCCAGCAGCCCCGGGACTAGCGCTGTGGATACGCAGTATTTT. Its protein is CASSPGTSAVDTQYF.

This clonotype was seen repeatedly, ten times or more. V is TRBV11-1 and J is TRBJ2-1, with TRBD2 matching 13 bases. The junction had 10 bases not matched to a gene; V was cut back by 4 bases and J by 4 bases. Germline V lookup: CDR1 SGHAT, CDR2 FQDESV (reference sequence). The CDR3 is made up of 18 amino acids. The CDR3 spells CASSSRKGTSGVYNEQFF. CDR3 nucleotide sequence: TGTGCCAGCAGCTCCCGAAAAGGGACTAGCGGGGTATACAATGAGCAGTTCTTC.

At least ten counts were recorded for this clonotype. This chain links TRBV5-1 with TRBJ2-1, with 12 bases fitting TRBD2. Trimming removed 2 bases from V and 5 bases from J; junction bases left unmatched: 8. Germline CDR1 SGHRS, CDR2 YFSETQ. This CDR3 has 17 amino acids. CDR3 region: CASSFRLAGEGNNEQFF. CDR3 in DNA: TGCGCCAGCAGCTTTCGACTAGCGGGAGAAGGAAACAATGAGCAGTTCTTC.

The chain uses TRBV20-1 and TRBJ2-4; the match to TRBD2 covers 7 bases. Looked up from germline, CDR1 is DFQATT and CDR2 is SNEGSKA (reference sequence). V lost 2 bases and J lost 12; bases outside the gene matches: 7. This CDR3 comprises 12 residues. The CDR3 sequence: CSARRMGGNQYF. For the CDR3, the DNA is TGCAGTGCTAGACGGATGGGAGGGAATCAGTACTTC.

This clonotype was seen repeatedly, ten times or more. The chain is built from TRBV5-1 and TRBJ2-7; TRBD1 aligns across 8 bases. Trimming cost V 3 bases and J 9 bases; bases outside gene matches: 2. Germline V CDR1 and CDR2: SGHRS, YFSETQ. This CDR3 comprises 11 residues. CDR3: CASSSDRGQYF. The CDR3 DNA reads TGCGCCAGCAGCTCCGACAGGGGGCAGTACTTC.

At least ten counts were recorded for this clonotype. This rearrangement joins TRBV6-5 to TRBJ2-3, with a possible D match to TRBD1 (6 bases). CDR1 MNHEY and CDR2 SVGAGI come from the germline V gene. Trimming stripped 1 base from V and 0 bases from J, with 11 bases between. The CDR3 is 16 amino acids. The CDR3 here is CASSYWGRGSTDTQYF. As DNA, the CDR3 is TGTGCCAGCAGTTACTGGGGCAGGGGCAGCACAGATACGCAGTATTTT.

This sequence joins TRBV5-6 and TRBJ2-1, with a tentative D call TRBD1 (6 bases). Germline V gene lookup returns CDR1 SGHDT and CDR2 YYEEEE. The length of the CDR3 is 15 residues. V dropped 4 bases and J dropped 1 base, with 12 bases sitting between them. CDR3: CASSRGGISYNEQFF. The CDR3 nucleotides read TGTGCCAGCAGCCGAGGGGGTATTTCCTACAATGAGCAGTTCTTC.

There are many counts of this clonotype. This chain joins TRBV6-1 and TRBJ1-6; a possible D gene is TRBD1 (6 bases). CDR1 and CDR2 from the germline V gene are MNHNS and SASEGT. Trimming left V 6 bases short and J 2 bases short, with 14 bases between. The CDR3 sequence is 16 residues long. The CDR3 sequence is CASRDSGGTYNSPLHF. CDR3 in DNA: TGTGCCAGCAGGGATTCTGGGGGCACCTATAATTCACCCCTCCACTTT.

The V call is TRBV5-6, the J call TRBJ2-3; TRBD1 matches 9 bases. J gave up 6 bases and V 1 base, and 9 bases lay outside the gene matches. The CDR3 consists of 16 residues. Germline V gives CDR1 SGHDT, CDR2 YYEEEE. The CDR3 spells CASSLPGQGLGDTQYF. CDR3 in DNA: TGTGCCAGCAGCTTGCCGGGACAGGGATTGGGTGATACGCAGTATTTT.

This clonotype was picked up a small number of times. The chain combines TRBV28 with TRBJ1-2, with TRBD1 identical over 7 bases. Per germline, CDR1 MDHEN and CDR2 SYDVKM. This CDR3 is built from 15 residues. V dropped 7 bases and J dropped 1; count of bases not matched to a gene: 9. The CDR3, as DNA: TGTGCCAGCACCCCTCGGGACAGACATAACTATGGCTACACCTTC. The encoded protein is CASTPRDRHNYGYTF.